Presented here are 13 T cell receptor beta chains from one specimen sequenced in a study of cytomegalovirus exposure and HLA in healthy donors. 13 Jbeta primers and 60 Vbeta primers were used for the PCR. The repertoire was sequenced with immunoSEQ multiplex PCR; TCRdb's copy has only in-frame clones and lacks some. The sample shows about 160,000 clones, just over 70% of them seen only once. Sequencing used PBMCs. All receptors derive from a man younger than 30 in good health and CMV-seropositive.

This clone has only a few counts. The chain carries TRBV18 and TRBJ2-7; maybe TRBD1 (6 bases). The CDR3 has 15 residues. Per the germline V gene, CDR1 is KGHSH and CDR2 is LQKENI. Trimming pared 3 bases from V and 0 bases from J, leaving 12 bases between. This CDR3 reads CASSPSTGFSYEQYV. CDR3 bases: TGTGCCAGCTCACCCTCTACAGGGTTCTCCTACGAGCAGTACGTC.

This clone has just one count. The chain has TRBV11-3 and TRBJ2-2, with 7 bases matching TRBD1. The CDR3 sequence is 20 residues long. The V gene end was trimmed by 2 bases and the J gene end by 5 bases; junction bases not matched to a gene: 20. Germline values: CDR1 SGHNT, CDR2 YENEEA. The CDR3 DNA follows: TGTGCCAGCAGCTTATCGGGGCTCCTCTTCGACAGGGTGGGAACCGGGGAGCTGTTTTTT. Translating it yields CASSLSGLLFDRVGTGELFF.

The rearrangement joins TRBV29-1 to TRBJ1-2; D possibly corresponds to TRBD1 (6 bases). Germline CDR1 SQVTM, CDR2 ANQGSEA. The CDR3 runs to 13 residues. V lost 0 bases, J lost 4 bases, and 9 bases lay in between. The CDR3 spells CSVEDVQGYGYTF. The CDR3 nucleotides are TGCAGCGTTGAAGACGTACAGGGCTATGGCTACACCTTC.

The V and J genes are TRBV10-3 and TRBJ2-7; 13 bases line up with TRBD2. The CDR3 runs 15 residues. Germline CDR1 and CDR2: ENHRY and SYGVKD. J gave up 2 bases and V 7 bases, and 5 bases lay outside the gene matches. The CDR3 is CAINRTSGRTYEQYV. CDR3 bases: TGTGCCATCAATAGGACTAGCGGGAGAACCTACGAGCAGTACGTC.

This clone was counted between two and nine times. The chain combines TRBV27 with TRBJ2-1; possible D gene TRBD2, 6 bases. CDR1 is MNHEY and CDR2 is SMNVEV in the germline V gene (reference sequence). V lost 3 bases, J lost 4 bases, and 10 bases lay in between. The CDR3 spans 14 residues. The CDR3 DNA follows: TGTGCCAGCAGTTTCACTAGCCCATACAATGAGCAGTTCTTC. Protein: CASSFTSPYNEQFF.

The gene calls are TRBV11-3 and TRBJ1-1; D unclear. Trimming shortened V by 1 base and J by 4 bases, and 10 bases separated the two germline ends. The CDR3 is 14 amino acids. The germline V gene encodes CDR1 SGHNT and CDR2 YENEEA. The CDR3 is CASSLGDRSTEAFF. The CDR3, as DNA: TGTGCCAGCAGCTTAGGTGATAGGAGCACTGAAGCTTTCTTT. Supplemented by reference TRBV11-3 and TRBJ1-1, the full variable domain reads EAGVVQSPRYKIIEKKQPVAFWCNPISGHNTLYWYLQNLGQGPELLIRYENEEAVDDSQLPKDRFSAERLKGVDSTLKIQPAELGDSAVYLCASSLGDRSTEAFFGQGTRLTVV.

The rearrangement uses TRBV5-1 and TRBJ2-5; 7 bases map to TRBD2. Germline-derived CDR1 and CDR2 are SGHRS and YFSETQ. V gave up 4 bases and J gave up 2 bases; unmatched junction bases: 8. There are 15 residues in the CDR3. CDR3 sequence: CASSIAGSPQETQYF. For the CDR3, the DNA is TGCGCCAGCAGCATAGCGGGTTCCCCACAAGAGACCCAGTACTTC.

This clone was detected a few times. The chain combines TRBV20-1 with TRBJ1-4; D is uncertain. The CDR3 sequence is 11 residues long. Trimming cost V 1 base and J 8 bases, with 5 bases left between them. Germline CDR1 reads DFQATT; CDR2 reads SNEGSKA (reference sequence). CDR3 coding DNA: TGCAGTGCTAGAGTTCAAGAAAAACTGTTTTTT. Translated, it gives CSARVQEKLFF.

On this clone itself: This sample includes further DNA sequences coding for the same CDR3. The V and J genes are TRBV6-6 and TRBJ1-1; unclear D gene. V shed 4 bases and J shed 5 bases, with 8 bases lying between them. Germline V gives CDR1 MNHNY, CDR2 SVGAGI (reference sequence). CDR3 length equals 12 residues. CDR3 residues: CASSSRRTEAFF. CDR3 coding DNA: TGTGCCAGCAGTTCGAGAAGAACTGAAGCTTTCTTT.

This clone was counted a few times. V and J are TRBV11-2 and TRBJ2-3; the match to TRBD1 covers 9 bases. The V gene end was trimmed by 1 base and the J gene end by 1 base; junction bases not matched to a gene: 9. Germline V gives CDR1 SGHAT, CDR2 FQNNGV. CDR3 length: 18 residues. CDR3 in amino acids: CASSLGFMRTGGTDTQYF. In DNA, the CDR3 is TGTGCCAGCAGCTTAGGGTTTATGAGGACAGGGGGCACAGATACGCAGTATTTT.

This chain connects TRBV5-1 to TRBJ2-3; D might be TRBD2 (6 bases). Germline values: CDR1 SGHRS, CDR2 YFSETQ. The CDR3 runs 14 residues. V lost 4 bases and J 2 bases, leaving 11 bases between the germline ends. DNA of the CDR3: TGCGCCAGCAGCCTGACTAGAGACACAGATACGCAGTATTTT. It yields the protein CASSLTRDTDTQYF.

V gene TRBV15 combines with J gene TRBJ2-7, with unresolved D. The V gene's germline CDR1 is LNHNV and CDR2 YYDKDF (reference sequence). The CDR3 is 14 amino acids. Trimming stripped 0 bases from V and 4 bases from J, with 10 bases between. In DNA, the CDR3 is TGTGCCACCAGCAGAGATCAGCGTATATACGAGCAGTACGTC. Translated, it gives CATSRDQRIYEQYV.

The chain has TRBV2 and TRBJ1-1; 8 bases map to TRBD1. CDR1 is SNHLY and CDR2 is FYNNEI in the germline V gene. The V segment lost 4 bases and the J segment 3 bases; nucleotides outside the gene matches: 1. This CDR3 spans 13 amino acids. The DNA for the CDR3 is TGTGCCAGCAGTGGACAGGGGTACACTGAAGCTTTCTTT. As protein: CASSGQGYTEAFF.